This T cell receptor (beta chain) was observed in a study of blood T cell repertoires in COVID-19. Overall study: PBMCs, B-cell-depleted T cells, or T cells provided the cDNA or gDNA that made up the material.

Per the germline V gene, CDR1 is SEHNR and CDR2 is FQNEAQ (reference sequence). Deletions cut 5 bases from V and 2 bases from J, with 19 bases between. The CDR3 sequence is 16 residues long. Profiled with immunoSEQ multiplex PCR; TCRdb holds only in-frame clones, not every one. The sample consists of about 160,000 clones, approximately 81% of them appearing once. The chain employs TRBV7-9 and TRBJ2-7; D perhaps matches TRBD1 (5 bases). This sequence was found in a man aged 55 to 69 who had recovered from COVID-19. The sequenced sample was PBMCs or T cells enriched from blood (not recorded which). CDR3 sequence (DNA): TGTGCCAGCAGCCAAACGAAGACAGACAGAGCCTACGAGCAGTACTTC. The encoded protein is CASSQTKTDRAYEQYF.